A selection of T cell receptor beta chains follows, all from one sample in a study of vaccination and CD4 T cells after COVID-19. Their target antigens are unknown. TCRdb re-analysed the PCR reads in MiXCR, keeping a single row per CDR3 protein. The data show some 3,400 distinct CDR3 sequences, with 80% seen just once and around 36% held by the top ten. Sequenced: CD4+ T cells from blood, cultured in vitro. These receptors all stem from a human donor who had recovered from COVID-19. Both conserved end residues are part of each CDR3. The order of the fields is J gene, CDR3 length, V gene, clone size, D gene, CDR3 DNA, CDR3 protein. The D gene is left open where the match is weak. Clone size, where shown, is once, few, many, or a class for clones that have expanded.

>TRBJ1-2|14|TRBV12-3/TRBV12-4|.|TRBD1
TGTGCCAGCAGTTTAGGGACAGGGGGCACTGGCTACACCTTC
CASSLGTGGTGYTF
>TRBJ1-2|12|TRBV28|once|TRBD1
TGTGCCAGCAGACGGGACAGCTATGGCTACACCTTC
CASRRDSYGYTF
>TRBJ1-2|12|TRBV6-1|.|.
TGTGCCAGCGGATATGGAAGCTATGGCTACACCTTC
CASGYGSYGYTF
>TRBJ1-2|15|TRBV28|large|TRBD1
TGTGCCAGCAGGTATGGGACAGGGACGTTCTATGGCTACACCTTC
CASRYGTGTFYGYTF
>TRBJ1-2|17|TRBV5-1|.|TRBD1
TGCGCCAGCAGCTTGAGGGACAGGGGGCAAGGTATCTATGGCTACACCTTC
CASSLRDRGQGIYGYTF
>TRBJ2-7|14|TRBV12-3/TRBV12-4|.|.
TGTGCCAGCAGGGCTCAAAGTGGAACCTACGAGCAGTACTTC
CASRAQSGTYEQYF
>TRBJ1-1|14|TRBV7-8|hyperexpanded|.
TGTGCCAGCAGCCCCCGGGAGGGCAACACTGAAGCTTTCTTT
CASSPREGNTEAFF
>TRBJ2-4|16|TRBV5-3|.|.
TGTGCCAGCAGCTCCCGGGGCGGTTTGTCCAAAAACATTCAGTACTTC
CASSSRGGLSKNIQYF
>TRBJ2-5|13|TRBV27|few|.
TGTGCCAGCAGCGGGCGGAGCCAAGAGACCCAGTACTTC
CASSGRSQETQYF
>TRBJ1-2|15|TRBV19|once|TRBD1
TGTGCCAGTAGTTGGGGACAGGGGATTTACTATGGCTACACCTTC
CASSWGQGIYYGYTF
>TRBJ1-5|13|TRBV6-2/TRBV6-3|.|.
TGTGCCAGCAGCTACGACAGCGATCAGCCCCAGCATTTT
CASSYDSDQPQHF
>TRBJ1-2|13|TRBV7-9|.|.
TGTGCCAGCAGCTTAGAAGGAAACTATGGCTACACCTTC
CASSLEGNYGYTF
>TRBJ1-3|19|TRBV27|.|.
TGTGCCAGCAGTTTATCGGCGACAGCTAATCTCGGCTCTGGAAACACCATATATTTT
CASSLSATANLGSGNTIYF
>TRBJ1-3|13|TRBV6-2/TRBV6-3|.|.
TGTGCCAGCAGTTACGTTTCCGGAAACACCATATATTTT
CASSYVSGNTIYF
>TRBJ2-2|15|TRBV20-1|.|.
TGCAGTGCTAGAGCGGGGTCTGTGGACACCGGGGAGCTGTTTTTT
CSARAGSVDTGELFF
>TRBJ1-6|12|TRBV4-1|once|TRBD1
TGCGCCAGCGCTCAGGGGGCGGATTCCCTCCACTTT
CASAQGADSLHF
>TRBJ1-1|19|TRBV7-2|.|TRBD1
TGTGCCAGCAGCCCTCTTCTGTCCGGGACAGGGGACCTCCAAACTGAAGCTTTCTTT
CASSPLLSGTGDLQTEAFF
>TRBJ1-2|12|TRBV12-3/TRBV12-4|.|.
TGTGCCAGCAGTTTGTGGAGCTATGGCTACACCTTC
CASSLWSYGYTF
>TRBJ1-2|12|TRBV20-1|.|.
TGCAGTGCTAATCAGGGTAACTATGGCTACACCTTC
CSANQGNYGYTF
>TRBJ1-1|13|TRBV9|once|.
TGTGCCAGCAGCGCCTCTGGCAGCACTGAAGCTTTCTTT
CASSASGSTEAFF
>TRBJ2-3|16|TRBV6-1|.|TRBD1
TGTGCCAGCAGTAGGGGACAGTCCCCTAGCACAGATACGCAGTATTTT
CASSRGQSPSTDTQYF
>TRBJ1-2|11|TRBV10-2|.|.
TGCGCCAGCAGTGTCAACTATGGCTACACCTTC
CASSVNYGYTF
>TRBJ1-1|13|TRBV20-1|.|.
TGCAGTGCTAGAAACAGGCTTAACACTGAAGCTTTCTTT
CSARNRLNTEAFF
>TRBJ1-1|14|TRBV6-2/TRBV6-3|once|.
TGTGCCAGCAGTTCACGGACCCCTAACACTGAAGCTTTCTTT
CASSSRTPNTEAFF
>TRBJ1-2|13|TRBV10-2|.|TRBD1
TGCGCCAGCAGGGGGACAGGGGCTGAAGGCTACACCTTC
CASRGTGAEGYTF
>TRBJ1-3|16|TRBV20-1|.|.
TGCAGTGCTAGACCTATTCGACTGATCTCTGGAAACACCATATATTTT
CSARPIRLISGNTIYF
>TRBJ1-2|13|TRBV19|.|.
TGTGCCAGTACCCGCAGGGGAAACTATGGCTACACCTTC
CASTRRGNYGYTF
>TRBJ2-2|13|TRBV6-1|.|.
TGTGCCGGAGCGGATATACACGGGGGGGAGCTGTTTTTT
CAGADIHGGELFF
>TRBJ2-3|12|TRBV20-1|.|.
TGCAGTATCAGGGAGAGGTCAGATACGCAGTATTTT
CSIRERSDTQYF
>TRBJ1-1|12|TRBV12-3/TRBV12-4|.|TRBD1
TGTGCCAGCAGCCAGGGGGCCCAAAGGGCTTTCTTT
CASSQGAQRAFF
>TRBJ1-5|14|TRBV6-2/TRBV6-3|.|.
TGTGCCAGCTCCCCTCTGGGGGCAAGACAGCCCCAGCATTTT
CASSPLGARQPQHF
>TRBJ1-6|16|TRBV7-8|.|.
TGTGCCAGCAGCTTAAATTGGTCTTCTTATAATTCACCCCTCCACTTT
CASSLNWSSYNSPLHF
>TRBJ1-1|14|TRBV6-1|.|.
TGTGCCAGCAGTGGGGCTAGGGGAGGAACTGAAGCTTTCTTT
CASSGARGGTEAFF
>TRBJ2-2|14|TRBV7-2|few|TRBD2
TGTGCCAGCGGGTTAGGCGGGGGGGCTCGGGAGCTGTTTTTT
CASGLGGGARELFF
>TRBJ1-5|15|TRBV19|.|.
TGTGCCAGTAGTATACCAGGGTTCAGGGCCCAGCCCCAGCATTTT
CASSIPGFRAQPQHF
>TRBJ1-2|14|TRBV7-9|.|TRBD1
TGTGCCAGCAGCAACCAGGGGGTAGGCTATGGCTACACCTTC
CASSNQGVGYGYTF
>TRBJ1-2|13|TRBV19|few|.
TGTGCCAGCGCGGGACAAGGAAACTATGGCTACACCTTC
CASAGQGNYGYTF
>TRBJ2-3|16|TRBV6-2/TRBV6-3|.|TRBD2
TGTGCCAGTAACCGAGGACTAGCGGGGTCCACAGATACGCAGTATTTT
CASNRGLAGSTDTQYF
>TRBJ1-1|17|TRBV6-1|medium-sized|.
TGTGCCAGCAGTGTCCAGGCCGGGTCGAGTGGGAACACTGAAGCTTTCTTT
CASSVQAGSSGNTEAFF
>TRBJ1-4|16|TRBV7-9|.|.
TGTGCCAGCAGCTTATTCACCTCTACAACTAATGAAAAACTGTTTTTT
CASSLFTSTTNEKLFF
>TRBJ1-5|14|TRBV2|.|.
TGTGCCAGCAATGAGAAAGTACCCCATCAGCCCCAGCATTTT
CASNEKVPHQPQHF
>TRBJ2-7|14|TRBV7-3|.|.
TGTGCCAGCAGCTTAATTGGGGGGCGGTACGAGCAGTACTTC
CASSLIGGRYEQYF
>TRBJ1-5|12|TRBV15|.|.
TGTGCCACCAGCAGAGACGGCCAGCCCCAGCATTTT
CATSRDGQPQHF
>TRBJ1-2|20|TRBV27|.|TRBD1
TGTGCCAGCAGACTTAGACAGAACCGGGACAGGGGGGAAGGGAACTATGGCTACACCTTC
CASRLRQNRDRGEGNYGYTF
>TRBJ1-1|13|TRBV7-2|once|.
TGTGCCAGCAGCTTTTCCACCGACACTGAAGCTTTCTTT
CASSFSTDTEAFF
>TRBJ2-3|15|TRBV7-3|.|.
TGTGCCAGCAGCCCCAGTGGGGGGAACACAGATACGCAGTATTTT
CASSPSGGNTDTQYF
>TRBJ1-5|15|TRBV6-2/TRBV6-3|.|TRBD1
TGTGCCAGCAGGATACAGGGGGCTATCAATCAGCCCCAGCATTTT
CASRIQGAINQPQHF
>TRBJ1-4|13|TRBV5-5|.|.
TGTGCCAGCAGTGGTTCGGGACGTGAAAAACTGTTTTTT
CASSGSGREKLFF
>TRBJ2-3|15|TRBV11-2|.|TRBD2
TGTGCCAGCAGCTTGTTAGCGGGCGGCACAGATACGCAGTATTTT
CASSLLAGGTDTQYF
>TRBJ1-2|15|TRBV20-1|.|TRBD1
TGCAGTGCTAGAACTAACTACAGGGGCAAGTATGGCTACACCTTC
CSARTNYRGKYGYTF
>TRBJ1-2|15|TRBV2|.|.
TGTGCCAGCAGTGTAAAGCAGGGGATTAACTATGGCTACACCTTC
CASSVKQGINYGYTF
>TRBJ2-5|14|TRBV20-1|.|.
TGCAGTGCTAGAGGTCCCGTGGGTGGAGAGACCCAGTACTTC
CSARGPVGGETQYF
>TRBJ2-7|14|TRBV15|.|.
TGTGCCACCAGCGACGCCCGAACCTCTTACGAGCAGTACTTC
CATSDARTSYEQYF
>TRBJ1-1|13|TRBV6-1|once|TRBD1
TGTGCCAGTTCCGGGACAGTTAACACTGAAGCTTTCTTT
CASSGTVNTEAFF
>TRBJ1-6|13|TRBV7-8|.|.
TGTGCCAGCAGCTTAGAGTTCTGGGGGGTCCTCCACTTT
CASSLEFWGVLHF